These 28 T cell receptor beta chains share one sample of origin, sequenced in a study of response to subunit inactivated influenza vaccine. TCRdb redid the calling of the RT-PCR reads with MiXCR, one entry per CDR3 protein. Of roughly 620,000 distinct CDR3 sequences in the sample, 10% to 12% were seen once. These data were also filed under a second study, of T cells expressing NK-cell markers. That work adds: TCR beta libraries carry UMIs added by 5'RACE template switching.

The specimen comprised PBMCs from blood, sampled on the day of vaccination. These receptors were collected from a man aged 45-65 years who received an inactivated influenza vaccine.

This clonotype was seen ten or more times. J is TRBJ2-2 and V is TRBV10-3; no firm D call. Germline values: CDR1 ENHRY, CDR2 SYGVKD. Trimming stripped 0 bases from V and 4 bases from J, with 9 bases between. This CDR3 comprises 15 residues. CDR3 bases: TGTGCCATCAGTGAGTCGTCGGAGAGCACCGGGGAGCTGTTTTTT. Amino acid sequence: CAISESSESTGELFF.

This clonotype occurred a few times. This chain uses TRBV20-1 with TRBJ1-2; a possible D gene is TRBD1 (6 bases). Germline V gene lookup returns CDR1 DFQATT and CDR2 SNEGSKA (reference sequence). The CDR3 runs to 14 residues. Trimming removed 4 bases at V and 6 bases at J, with 18 bases between. The CDR3 here is CSAINPGELNGYTF. The CDR3 region has the DNA TGCAGTGCTATAAACCCAGGGGAACTTAATGGCTACACCTTC.

The CDR3 sequence: CSARGLDNQPQHF. Here the CDR3 DNA reads TGCAGTGCTAGAGGTCTGGACAATCAGCCCCAGCATTTT. The V gene is TRBV20-1, the J gene TRBJ1-5; the D is unclear. CDR1 is DFQATT, CDR2 SNEGSKA, per germline (reference sequence). The CDR3 runs 13 residues. V shed 1 base and J shed 3 bases, with 7 bases lying between them.

This clonotype was seen a handful of times. This chain uses TRBV11-2 with TRBJ2-1; TRBD2 is a possible D gene (7 bases). The germline V gene has CDR1 SGHAT and CDR2 FQNNGV. The germline V and J ends were trimmed by 5 bases and 7 bases, with 27 bases remaining between them. CDR3 size: 18 residues. CDR3 nucleotides: TGTGCCAGCAGCCCAAGGGGGAGGGCCCTTGTCCTTAGGAATGAGCAGTTCTTC. Its protein product is CASSPRGRALVLRNEQFF.

This clonotype was seen a few times. The rearrangement links TRBV5-4 to TRBJ2-3; D is ambiguous. Germline loops: CDR1 SGHNT, CDR2 YYREEE (reference sequence). The V end lost 2 bases, the J end lost 5 bases, and 9 bases lay between the germline ends. The CDR3 sequence is 13 residues long. CDR3 bases: TGTGCCAGCAGCTTTACGGAACGAGATACGCAGTATTTT. Its protein is CASSFTERDTQYF.

The sample holds a few counts of this clonotype. The rearrangement uses TRBV12-3 or TRBV12-4 and TRBJ1-5, with 7 bases aligning to TRBD1. This CDR3 comprises 14 residues. V dropped 7 bases and J dropped 4; count of bases not matched to a gene: 7. Here the CDR3 DNA reads TGTGCCAGCAACCAGGGGGGTCGGAATCAGCCCCAGCATTTT. It specifies CASNQGGRNQPQHF.

A few counts support this clonotype. The chain employs TRBV28 and TRBJ2-7, with D tentatively TRBD1 or TRBD2 (5 bases each). V was pared by 6 bases and J by 0 bases, with 18 bases between. Germline V gene data show CDR1 as MDHEN and CDR2 as SYDVKM. The length of the CDR3 is 16 residues. CDR3 in DNA: TGTGCCAGCAGCCCCCTCCTGGGGACGAGCTCCTACGAGCAGTACTTC. Amino acid sequence: CASSPLLGTSSYEQYF.

This clonotype was counted a few times. The chain has TRBV28 and TRBJ2-5; no definite D call. CDR1 and CDR2 from the germline V gene are MDHEN and SYDVKM. CDR3 length equals 15 residues. Trimming removed 0 bases from V and 5 bases from J, with 13 bases in between. The CDR3 reads CASSLWGRSAETQYF. The DNA of the CDR3 is TGTGCCAGCAGTTTATGGGGCCGGTCGGCGGAGACCCAGTACTTC. Full variable domain (missing parts from reference TRBV28 and TRBJ2-5): DVKVTQSSRYLVKRTGEKVFLECVQDMDHENMFWYRQDPGLGLRLIYFSYDVKMKEKGDIPEGYSVSREKKERFSLILESASTNQTSMYLCASSLWGRSAETQYFGPGTRLLVL.

This clonotype occurred many times. The rearrangement uses TRBV28 and TRBJ2-1; 9 positions match TRBD1. The trim removed 4 bases at V and 12 bases at J, leaving 4 bases unmatched. Per germline, CDR1 MDHEN and CDR2 SYDVKM. CDR3 size: 12 residues. CDR3 in amino acids: CASSSGTGRQFF. The CDR3 nucleotides read TGTGCCAGCAGTTCCGGGACAGGGAGGCAGTTCTTC. Full variable domain (outside the CDR3, taken from reference TRBV28 and TRBJ2-1): DVKVTQSSRYLVKRTGEKVFLECVQDMDHENMFWYRQDPGLGLRLIYFSYDVKMKEKGDIPEGYSVSREKKERFSLILESASTNQTSMYLCASSSGTGRQFFGPGTRLTVL.

The chain joins TRBV27 to TRBJ1-6, with TRBD1 identical over 7 bases. Germline V lookup: CDR1 MNHEY, CDR2 SMNVEV (reference sequence). With V trimmed by 4 bases and J by 4 bases, 7 bases remained unmatched. This CDR3 has 16 residues. Here the CDR3 DNA reads TGTGCCAGCAGTTCCTCCGGGACAGCTTATAATTCACCCCTCCACTTT. Its translation is CASSSSGTAYNSPLHF.

This chain uses TRBV2 with TRBJ2-3, with a weak D call TRBD2 (7 bases). The V end lost 11 bases, the J end lost 2 bases, and 32 bases lay between the germline ends. Germline V lookup: CDR1 SNHLY, CDR2 FYNNEI. The CDR3 covers 19 residues. CDR3 in DNA: TGTGCCCTCTGTTTAGGTGGGGGGGCCAGATTAATACCCACAGATACGCAGTATTTT. Translating it yields CALCLGGGARLIPTDTQYF. Based on the CDR3 plus reference TRBV2 and TRBJ2-3, the full variable domain is EPEVTQTPSHQVTQMGQEVILRCVPISNHLYFYWYRQILGQKVEFLVSFYNNEISEKSEIFDDQFSVERPDGSNFTLKIRSTKLEDSAMYFCALCLGGGARLIPTDTQYFGPGTRLTVL.

This clonotype was picked up a small number of times. The chain combines TRBV5-1 with TRBJ2-3; D may be TRBD2 (6 bases). The CDR3 sequence is 15 residues long. Germline lookup yields CDR1 SGHRS and CDR2 YFSETQ. Trimming took 0 bases from V and 6 from J, leaving 14 bases between them. CDR3 sequence reads: CASSLDSTSFDTQYF. CDR3 DNA: TGCGCCAGCAGCTTGGACTCGACTAGTTTCGATACGCAGTATTTT.

This clonotype was counted ten times or more. The chain joins TRBV20-1 to TRBJ2-7, with 8 bases matching TRBD2. The CDR3 is made up of 14 amino acids. Germline assignment: CDR1 DFQATT and CDR2 SNEGSKA (reference sequence). Losses at the gene ends were 5 bases for V and 9 bases for J; bases not matched to a gene: 15. CDR3 sequence: CSAQPPGLVLRQYF. CDR3 DNA: TGCAGTGCTCAACCCCCGGGACTAGTTCTCCGGCAGTACTTC.

This clonotype was seen a handful of times. The chain uses TRBV12-3 or TRBV12-4 and TRBJ2-1; TRBD1 aligns across 9 bases. The V gene end was trimmed by 3 bases and the J gene end by 7 bases; junction bases not matched to a gene: 4. The CDR3 loop spans 14 amino acids. The CDR3 DNA follows: TGTGCCAGCAGTTTGGACAGGGGATCGAATGAGCAGTTCTTC. This translates into CASSLDRGSNEQFF.

This clonotype was seen only a few times. This chain joins TRBV29-1 and TRBJ2-4; D call uncertain. Germline-derived CDR1 and CDR2 are SQVTM and ANQGSEA. V dropped 4 bases and J dropped 3 bases, with 4 bases sitting between them. The CDR3 runs 11 residues. CDR3 region: CSVGDKNIQYF. In DNA, the CDR3 is TGCAGCGTTGGTGACAAAAACATTCAGTACTTC.

A few counts support this clonotype. The chain couples TRBV5-1 to TRBJ2-2; a possible D gene is TRBD2 (5 bases). Per germline, CDR1 SGHRS and CDR2 YFSETQ. The V end lost 0 bases, the J end lost 5 bases, and 11 bases lay between the germline ends. This CDR3 has 15 residues. CDR3 coding DNA: TGCGCCAGCAGCTTGGTTGCACGGGGAACCGGGGAGCTGTTTTTT. Translated: CASSLVARGTGELFF.

In its sample, this clonotype was seen a few times. The chain recombines TRBV28 with TRBJ2-3, with 9 bases fitting TRBD2. Germline CDR1 and CDR2: MDHEN and SYDVKM. The CDR3 is 17 residues long. V trimming: 2 bases; J trimming: 2 bases; junction bases outside the gene matches: 8. The CDR3 region is CASSLGWREGLTDTQYF. The DNA of the CDR3 is TGTGCCAGCAGTTTAGGATGGCGGGAGGGCCTCACAGATACGCAGTATTTT.

This clonotype has only a few counts. V and J are TRBV2 and TRBJ2-2; no definite D call. The CDR3 extends over 11 amino acids. Germline V gene lookup returns CDR1 SNHLY and CDR2 FYNNEI. Trimming took off 7 bases at V and 7 bases at J, with 7 bases between the two ends. CDR3 coding DNA: TGTGCCAGCAATCGACTCGGGGAGCTGTTTTTT. The encoded protein is CASNRLGELFF.

The V and J genes are TRBV11-2 and TRBJ2-1, with a tentative D call TRBD2 (5 bases). The germline V and J ends were trimmed by 6 bases and 0 bases, with 15 bases remaining between them. There are 16 residues in the CDR3. Germline V CDR1 and CDR2: SGHAT, FQNNGV. The CDR3 DNA reads as TGTGCCAGCAGGGATGGACTGGTAGGCTCCTACAATGAGCAGTTCTTC. It encodes CASRDGLVGSYNEQFF.

This clonotype has only a few counts. This sequence joins TRBV6-2 or TRBV6-3 and TRBJ2-2; 12 nucleotides match TRBD2. Germline CDR1 MNHEY, CDR2 SVGEGT. The CDR3 has 18 residues. The V and J ends lost 5 bases and 3 bases, in that order; junction bases with no gene match: 10. As DNA, the CDR3 is TGTGCCAGCAGTCCTGAAGCTAGCGGGAGGGCCTACACCGGGGAGCTGTTTTTT. This translates into CASSPEASGRAYTGELFF.

There are many counts of this clonotype. The chain uses TRBV6-5 and TRBJ1-2; D unclear. The CDR3 spans 12 residues. Trimming pared 8 bases from V and 6 bases from J, leaving 13 bases between. From germline, CDR1 is MNHEY and CDR2 SVGAGI. The CDR3 region has the DNA TGTGCCAGCCTCGACATTTCGCATGGCTACACCTTC. It yields the protein CASLDISHGYTF.

This rearrangement joins TRBV20-1 to TRBJ1-2; the match to TRBD1 covers 9 bases. This CDR3 contains 14 residues. The trim removed 2 bases at V and 4 bases at J, leaving 5 bases unmatched. Germline assignment: CDR1 DFQATT and CDR2 SNEGSKA (reference sequence). CDR3 sequence reads: CSARFRDRAYGYTF. The CDR3 coding sequence is TGCAGTGCTAGATTTCGGGACAGGGCCTATGGCTACACCTTC.

This clonotype was counted a few times. J is TRBJ2-7 and V is TRBV2; 10 nucleotides match TRBD2. The CDR3 runs 14 residues. Germline V gives CDR1 SNHLY, CDR2 FYNNEI. The junction had 5 bases not matched to a gene; V was cut back by 6 bases and J by 3 bases. This chain's CDR3 is CASSHGLADYEQYF. Here the CDR3 DNA reads TGTGCCAGCAGCCACGGACTAGCGGACTACGAGCAGTACTTC. The full variable domain, rest sourced from reference TRBV2 and TRBJ2-7, is EPEVTQTPSHQVTQMGQEVILRCVPISNHLYFYWYRQILGQKVEFLVSFYNNEISEKSEIFDDQFSVERPDGSNFTLKIRSTKLEDSAMYFCASSHGLADYEQYFGPGTRLTVT.

This clonotype was counted ten times or more. The chain has TRBV7-9 and TRBJ2-2, with unresolved D. Trimming stripped 4 bases from V and 11 bases from J, with 11 bases between. The CDR3 consists of 12 residues. CDR1 SEHNR and CDR2 FQNEAQ come from the germline V gene (reference sequence). The CDR3: CASSSQPRELFF. The CDR3, as DNA: TGTGCCAGCAGCTCCCAACCCAGAGAGCTGTTTTTT.

Points on this clonotype: Its ends do not fully match the called genes, so a read error is possible. The J gene is TRBJ1-2, the V gene TRBV25-1; no clear D. CDR3 size: 11 residues. Per germline, CDR1 MGHDK and CDR2 SYGVNS. CDR3 protein: CASTDDYGYIF. Here the CDR3 DNA reads TGTGCCAGCACCGATGATTACGGCTACATCTTC.

Ten or more counts support this clonotype. J is TRBJ2-4 and V is TRBV4-1; 8 bases are shared with TRBD2. The junction had 8 bases not matched to a gene; V was cut back by 7 bases and J by 9 bases. Per germline, CDR1 MGHRA and CDR2 YSYEKL. The CDR3 loop spans 13 amino acids. The CDR3 DNA reads as TGCGCCAGCAAGAAAGCGGGAGAGGCCATTCAGTACTTC. This gives the protein CASKKAGEAIQYF.

The V gene is TRBV24-1, the J gene TRBJ2-7; no clear D. In germline, CDR1 is KGHDR, CDR2 SFDVKD. The CDR3 sequence is 14 residues long. The V and J ends lost 4 bases and 0 bases respectively, with 9 bases between them. The CDR3 DNA reads TGTGCCACCAGTGACACTCATGGCTCCTACGAGCAGTACTTC. Translation gives CATSDTHGSYEQYF.

Ten or more counts support this clonotype. V is TRBV12-3 or TRBV12-4 and J is TRBJ2-6, with no clear D. The length of the CDR3 is 18 residues. V shed 6 bases and J shed 0 bases, with 18 bases lying between them. CDR3 bases: TGTGCCAGCAGCCCCCGGGCCTACCCTAGCTCTGGGGCCAACGTCCTGACTTTC. This encodes CASSPRAYPSSGANVLTF.